A selection of T cell receptor beta chains follows, all from one sample in a study of cytomegalovirus exposure and HLA in healthy donors. Measured with immunoSEQ multiplex PCR; TCRdb has only the in-frame clones, and not every one. Counted here are fewer than 200,000 clones, about 80% occurring once; the ten biggest clones make up 0.98%. The sequencing input was PBMCs. Receptors were obtained from a woman aged 45-65 years in good health and CMV-seropositive. CDR3s include the opening cysteine and the closing phenylalanine or tryptophan. D genes are given only for firm matches. The size entry is marked missing in some rows and otherwise reads once, few, many or a size class.

D	size	V	J	DNA	CDR3
NA	NA	TRBV7-7	TRBJ2-2	TGTGCTAGCAGCTTAAATCCGGGGGCGAACACCGGGGAGCTGTTTTTT	CASSLNPGANTGELFF
TRBD1	NA	TRBV7-2	TRBJ1-3	TGTGCCAGCAGCTCCTACAGGGGCCCCGCCGCCTCTGGAAACACCATATATTTT	CASSSYRGPAASGNTIYF
NA	NA	TRBV28	TRBJ2-7	TGTGCCAGCAGTTCCATTCGAGCGGGTGGCTCCTACGAGCAGTACTTC	CASSSIRAGGSYEQYF
NA	NA	TRBV28	TRBJ2-3	TGTGCCAGCAGTATCGACAGAAGCACAGATACGCAGTATTTT	CASSIDRSTDTQYF
NA	NA	TRBV28	TRBJ1-1	TGTGCCAGCGGGGGAGGGGACGCGAACACTGAAGCTTTCTTT	CASGGGDANTEAFF
TRBD2	NA	TRBV7-9	TRBJ2-3	TGTGCCAGCAGCTCGGGGCGGGGGGACTACACAGATACGCAGTATTTT	CASSSGRGDYTDTQYF
NA	NA	TRBV7-6	TRBJ1-3	TGTGCCAGCAGCCCTGACAGAAGGAACACCATATATTTT	CASSPDRRNTIYF
TRBD1	NA	TRBV7-9	TRBJ1-4	TGTGCCAGCAGCTTAGTAAGCGGGACAGGGAGTGAAAAACTGTTTTTT	CASSLVSGTGSEKLFF
NA	NA	TRBV5-1	TRBJ1-1	TGCGCCAGCAGCTTGGATGCAGGAGGCACTGAAGCTTTCTTT	CASSLDAGGTEAFF
TRBD1	NA	TRBV6-6	TRBJ1-1	TGTGCCAGCAGCCCGGGGACAGGGGAGGCTTTCTTT	CASSPGTGEAFF
NA	NA	TRBV29-1	TRBJ2-1	TGCAGCGTGGGGATCGGCCAGGGGATTAATGAGCAGTTCTTC	CSVGIGQGINEQFF
TRBD1	NA	TRBV14	TRBJ2-6	TGTGCCAGCAGCCGACAGGGGGCAGGTGGGGCCAACGTCCTGACTTTC	CASSRQGAGGANVLTF
NA	NA	TRBV6-1	TRBJ1-1	TGTGCCAGCCGCGTCCTGGGCTGGAACACTGAAGCTTTCTTT	CASRVLGWNTEAFF
NA	NA	TRBV2	TRBJ2-7	TGTGCCAGCAGTTTCAGGGGCTCCTACGAGCAGTACTTC	CASSFRGSYEQYF
NA	NA	TRBV6-5	TRBJ2-5	TGTGCCAGCAGGCTCAGCGGGACCCAGTACTTC	CASRLSGTQYF
NA	NA	TRBV28	TRBJ1-2	TGTGCCAGCAGTTTACCAACCCAGGGTTATGGCTACACCTTC	CASSLPTQGYGYTF
NA	NA	TRBV28	TRBJ1-1	TGTGCCAGCAGTCTGGGACTTATGGAAGCTTTCTTT	CASSLGLMEAFF
TRBD1	NA	TRBV2	TRBJ2-5	TGTGCCGGGGAACAGGGGGCTTTCGAGACCCAGTACTTC	CAGEQGAFETQYF
TRBD2	NA	TRBV30	TRBJ2-3	TGTGCCGCGGGACTAGCGGATACGCAGTATTTT	CAAGLADTQYF
TRBD1	NA	TRBV11-3	TRBJ2-2	TGTGCCAGCAGCCAAGGACAGGGGAACACCGGGGAGCTGTTTTTT	CASSQGQGNTGELFF
TRBD1	few	TRBV19	TRBJ1-2	TGTGCCAGTAGTAGACGGGACAGGGATGGCTATGGCTACACCTTC	CASSRRDRDGYGYTF
TRBD1	NA	TRBV25-1	TRBJ1-1	TGTGCCAGCAGTGAACCCAGGGGGTTGGGCACTGAAGCTTTCTTT	CASSEPRGLGTEAFF
TRBD2	NA	TRBV9	TRBJ2-3	TGTGCCAGCAGCGTAGATTCCAGCGGGAGTTCAGATACGCAGTATTTT	CASSVDSSGSSDTQYF
TRBD2	once	TRBV2	TRBJ2-5	TGTGCCAGCTTAGATGGCGGGAGGGGCCGAGAGACCCAGTACTTC	CASLDGGRGRETQYF
TRBD1	NA	TRBV19	TRBJ1-1	TGTGCCACGAGACAGGGGTGGGACACTGAAGCTTTCTTT	CATRQGWDTEAFF
TRBD1	NA	TRBV7-2	TRBJ1-5	TGTGCCAGCAGCTTGACAGGGGTTGGCAATCAGCCCCAGCATTTT	CASSLTGVGNQPQHF
TRBD2	NA	TRBV29-1	TRBJ2-3	TGCAGCGCTGGGACTAGCGGGAACGCAGATACGCAGTATTTT	CSAGTSGNADTQYF
NA	NA	TRBV4-1	TRBJ1-3	TGCGCCAGCAGCCTAACCTTCGGGGAAAACACCATATATTTT	CASSLTFGENTIYF
TRBD2	NA	TRBV4-2	TRBJ2-3	TGTGCCAGCAGCCTTCGTGAGCTAGCGGGAGGGGGCACAGATACGCAGTATTTT	CASSLRELAGGGTDTQYF
TRBD2	NA	TRBV4-3	TRBJ2-2	TGCGCCAGCAGCTTTAGCGGGGGGGCCACCGGGGAGCTGTTTTTT	CASSFSGGATGELFF
TRBD1	NA	TRBV2	TRBJ2-3	TGTGCCAGCTCGTCGGACAGGGATGTCTCCGATACGCAGTATTTT	CASSSDRDVSDTQYF
NA	NA	TRBV10-3	TRBJ2-7	TGTGCCATCAGTATACAGGGCTACGAGCAGTACTTC	CAISIQGYEQYF
TRBD2	NA	TRBV6-6	TRBJ2-1	TGTGCCAGCAGTTACCTCGGGAGAGCGGGAGGGGCTGAGCAGTTCTTC	CASSYLGRAGGAEQFF
NA	NA	TRBV28	TRBJ2-3	TGTGCCAGCAGACCCGGGGAAGCCCTCGGTACGCAGTATTTT	CASRPGEALGTQYF
TRBD1	NA	TRBV18	TRBJ1-1	TGTGCCAGCTCACCTGCCGGGGACAGAGGCCATGAAGCTTTCTTT	CASSPAGDRGHEAFF
TRBD1	NA	TRBV11-2	TRBJ1-6	TGTGCCAGCAGCCCTAACCCCGGACAGGGTAGTAATTCACCCCTCCACTTT	CASSPNPGQGSNSPLHF
NA	NA	TRBV2	TRBJ2-6	TGTGCCAGCCACCTAGCGGACAGGGCTCCTGGGGCCAACGTCCTGACTTTC	CASHLADRAPGANVLTF
TRBD2	NA	TRBV18	TRBJ2-3	TGTGCCAGCTCACCCGGGAGCGGGGGGCCTTCAGGAGATACGCAGTATTTT	CASSPGSGGPSGDTQYF
TRBD2	NA	TRBV29-1	TRBJ2-1	TGCAGCAGCGGGAGCTCCTACAATGAGCAGTTCTTC	CSSGSSYNEQFF
NA	NA	TRBV10-2	TRBJ1-6	TGCGCCAGCAGTGCGGCACCAGGACCCCTCCACTTT	CASSAAPGPLHF
TRBD1	NA	TRBV14	TRBJ2-3	TGTGCCAGCAGCCCCAAAGTCAGGGGGCTAAACACAGATACGCAGTATTTT	CASSPKVRGLNTDTQYF
TRBD1	NA	TRBV7-2	TRBJ1-2	TGTGCCAGCAGCTCGGGACAGGGGGACTATGGCTACACCTTC	CASSSGQGDYGYTF
TRBD1	NA	TRBV28	TRBJ1-2	TGTGCCAGCAGTTTATGGGGGACAGGATTTAACTATGGCTACACCTTC	CASSLWGTGFNYGYTF
TRBD2	NA	TRBV19	TRBJ2-3	TGTGCCAGTAGTATTCGGCTAGCGGGCTCCACAGATACGCAGTATTTT	CASSIRLAGSTDTQYF
NA	NA	TRBV6-6	TRBJ2-4	TGTGCCAGCAGTCCCTCGCCGGGGTGGGGGTACTTC	CASSPSPGWGYF
NA	NA	TRBV6-1	TRBJ1-5	TGTGTCAGCAGTGAAAGCAGGAATCAGCCCCAGCATTTT	CVSSESRNQPQHF
NA	NA	TRBV6-1	TRBJ2-7	TGTGCCAGCAGTGAAGATATAGGGGGGGACGAGCAGTACTTC	CASSEDIGGDEQYF